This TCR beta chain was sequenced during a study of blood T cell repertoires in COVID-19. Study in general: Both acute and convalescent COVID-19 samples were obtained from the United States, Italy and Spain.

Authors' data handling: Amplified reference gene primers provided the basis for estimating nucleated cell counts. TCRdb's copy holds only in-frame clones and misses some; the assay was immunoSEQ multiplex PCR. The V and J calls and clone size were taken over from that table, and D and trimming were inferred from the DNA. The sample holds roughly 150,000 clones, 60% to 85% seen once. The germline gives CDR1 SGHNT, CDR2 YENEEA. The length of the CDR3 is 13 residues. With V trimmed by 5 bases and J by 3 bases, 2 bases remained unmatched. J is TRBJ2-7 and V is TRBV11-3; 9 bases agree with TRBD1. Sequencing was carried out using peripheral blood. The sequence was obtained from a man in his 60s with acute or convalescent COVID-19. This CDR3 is CASSPGQGYEQYF. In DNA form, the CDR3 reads TGTGCCAGCAGCCCGGGACAGGGCTACGAGCAGTACTTC.